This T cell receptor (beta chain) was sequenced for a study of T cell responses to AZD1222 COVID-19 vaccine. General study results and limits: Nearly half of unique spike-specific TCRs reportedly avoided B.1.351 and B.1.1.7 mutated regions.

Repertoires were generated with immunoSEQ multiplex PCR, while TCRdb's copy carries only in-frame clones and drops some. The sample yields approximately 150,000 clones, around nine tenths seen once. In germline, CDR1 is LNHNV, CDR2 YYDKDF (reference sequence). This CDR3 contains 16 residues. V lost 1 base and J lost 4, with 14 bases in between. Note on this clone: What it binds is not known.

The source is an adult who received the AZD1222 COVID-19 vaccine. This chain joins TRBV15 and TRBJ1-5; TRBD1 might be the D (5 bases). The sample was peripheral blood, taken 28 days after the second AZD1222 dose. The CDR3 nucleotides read TGTGCCACCAGCAGAGGTTTGCCGGGGCATAATCAGCCCCAGCATTTT. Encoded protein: CATSRGLPGHNQPQHF.